A single sample is the source of the 26 T cell receptor beta chains below, sequenced in a study of identical twins. TCRdb passed the 5' RACE reads through MiXCR, listing each CDR3 protein once. The repertoire holds some 690,000 distinct CDR3 sequences, with around 20% as singletons. The data were also submitted as part of a second study, on T cells expressing NK-cell markers.

The specimen was PBMCs. These receptor sequences come from a woman aged 18-29 years in good health.

The gene calls are TRBV10-3 and TRBJ1-1; possible D gene TRBD1, 6 bases. Germline V gene lookup returns CDR1 ENHRY and CDR2 SYGVKD. The CDR3 length is 13 residues. Trimming pared 6 bases from V and 7 bases from J, leaving 15 bases between. Here the CDR3 DNA reads TGTGCCATCAGACCCACAGGGCAGGGTGAAGCTTTCTTT. This sequence encodes CAIRPTGQGEAFF.

This clonotype was detected only a few times. This chain uses TRBV3-1 with TRBJ2-3; 12 bases are a match to TRBD2. In germline, CDR1 is LGHDT, CDR2 YNNKEL (reference sequence). The CDR3 extends over 16 amino acids. With 2 bases clipped from V and 5 bases from J, the junction kept 5 bases outside the gene matches. In DNA, the CDR3 is TGTGCCAGCAGCCAACTAGCGGGGGGGCTGGGAGATACGCAGTATTTT. Encoded protein: CASSQLAGGLGDTQYF.

This clonotype was seen only a few times. The chain recombines TRBV3-1 with TRBJ2-5; 7 nucleotides agree with TRBD2. Per the germline V gene, CDR1 is LGHDT and CDR2 is YNNKEL (reference sequence). The CDR3 sequence is 15 residues long. The trim removed 0 bases at V and 5 bases at J, leaving 6 bases unmatched. This CDR3 is CASSQEREVGETQYF. The CDR3 DNA reads TGTGCCAGCAGCCAAGAACGGGAGGTTGGCGAGACCCAGTACTTC.

This clonotype was seen a few times. CDR3 sequence (DNA): TGCGCCAGCAGCTTGGTACAGGGGCATTCTTACGAGCAGTACTTC. This sequence encodes CASSLVQGHSYEQYF. The chain has TRBV5-1 and TRBJ2-7, with TRBD1 identical over 7 bases. The CDR3 sequence is 15 residues long. Germline V gene sequence: CDR1 SGHRS, CDR2 YFSETQ. Losses at the gene ends were 0 bases for V and 4 bases for J; bases not matched to a gene: 7.

This clonotype was counted a few times. The V and J genes are TRBV21-1 and TRBJ2-3; TRBD2, the table's D call, lacks a check against the DNA. TRBV21-1 is listed as a pseudogene. This CDR3 spans 19 amino acids. This chain's CDR3 is CASSKGKVARTSGEDTQYF. In DNA, the CDR3 is TGTGCCAGCAGCAAAGGAAAGGTTGCGCGGACTAGCGGGGAAGATACGCAGTATTTT.

This clonotype showed up many times. The junction differs from germline at one of its ends, possibly a read error. The chain links TRBV3-1 to TRBJ1-1, with D possibly matching TRBD1 (5 bases). The germline CDR1 and CDR2 sequences are LGHDT and YNNKEL (reference sequence). The CDR3 is made up of 13 amino acids. Here the CDR3 reads CASSQGRGTEAFF. The CDR3 DNA follows: TGCGCCAGCAGCCAGGGCAGAGGGACTGAAGCTTTCTTT.

J is TRBJ2-2 and V is TRBV10-3; TRBD2 matches at 7 bases. CDR1 is ENHRY and CDR2 is SYGVKD in the germline V gene. V was pared by 7 bases and J by 7 bases, with 9 bases of the junction left unmatched. This CDR3 comprises 14 residues. The CDR3 DNA reads TGTGCCATCACGGGCGGGAGAGGAAACGGGGAGCTGTTTTTT. It encodes CAITGGRGNGELFF.

The chain recombines TRBV9 with TRBJ2-2; the D is unclear. This CDR3 has 12 amino acids. Germline CDR1 reads SGDLS; CDR2 reads YYNGEE. V was clipped by 4 bases and J by 8 bases, with 9 bases between them. In nucleotides, the CDR3 is TGTGCCAGCAGCCCCCATTTTGGGGAGCTGTTTTTT. It encodes CASSPHFGELFF.

The chain joins TRBV6-1 to TRBJ2-3, with a tentative D call TRBD2 (5 bases). Germline V lookup: CDR1 MNHNS, CDR2 SASEGT. Trimming took 5 bases from V and 1 from J, leaving 13 bases between them. CDR3 length equals 15 residues. The CDR3 region is CASSQSSSRTDTQYF. For the CDR3, the DNA is TGTGCCAGCAGTCAATCTAGCAGCCGCACAGATACGCAGTATTTT.

This clonotype was seen repeatedly, ten times or more. The chain recombines TRBV20-1 with TRBJ2-1; weak D call: TRBD2 (5 bases). Trimming removed 0 bases from V and 6 bases from J, with 18 bases in between. The germline CDR1 and CDR2 sequences are DFQATT and SNEGSKA (reference sequence). The length of the CDR3 is 16 residues. Written as DNA, the CDR3 is TGCAGTGCTAGAGATCCCGCTAGCCGGGCCTTCAATGAGCAGTTCTTC. Its protein product is CSARDPASRAFNEQFF.

There are a few counts of this clonotype. The V gene is TRBV20-1, the J gene TRBJ1-2, with 9 bases fitting TRBD1. Germline trimming cut 3 bases from V and 7 bases from J; bases unmatched to any gene: 6. Looked up from germline, CDR1 is DFQATT and CDR2 is SNEGSKA (reference sequence). The CDR3 is 13 residues long. The CDR3 DNA reads as TGCAGTGCTAGTATCCCGGGACAGGGTGGCTACACCTTC. Amino acids: CSASIPGQGGYTF.

The gene calls are TRBV7-8 and TRBJ2-7; TRBD2 is a possible D gene (6 bases). Germline loops: CDR1 SGHVS, CDR2 FQNEAQ. The length of the CDR3 is 14 residues. Deletions cut 2 bases from V and 6 bases from J, with 14 bases between. CDR3 loop: CASSLYGQEGEQYF. The CDR3 DNA follows: TGTGCCAGCAGCTTATATGGTCAGGAGGGCGAGCAGTACTTC.

The chain employs TRBV12-3 or TRBV12-4 and TRBJ1-1; D ambiguous. The CDR3 consists of 15 residues. The ends were cut back, 6 bases at V and 1 base at J, with 15 bases in the middle. The CDR3 coding sequence is TGTGCCAGCAGCCTTCCTCTGGGCCGGAACACTGAAGCTTTCTTT. Its translation is CASSLPLGRNTEAFF.

The chain combines TRBV7-2 with TRBJ1-6; no clear D gene. The ends were cut back, 5 bases at V and 0 bases at J, with 8 bases in the middle. Germline V gives CDR1 SGHTA, CDR2 FQGNSA. This CDR3 has 15 residues. The CDR3 DNA is TGTGCCAGCAGCGTATCAGCCTCCTATAATTCACCCCTCCACTTT. This gives the protein CASSVSASYNSPLHF.

In this sample, this clonotype turned up many times. The chain recombines TRBV5-1 with TRBJ2-7; 14 nucleotides agree with TRBD2. Germline CDR1 SGHRS, CDR2 YFSETQ. There are 17 residues in the CDR3. The ends lost 4 bases at V and 5 bases at J; junction bases unmatched: 11. The CDR3 loop reads CASSHGLAGGTIDEQYF. The CDR3 DNA follows: TGCGCCAGCAGCCATGGACTAGCGGGAGGTACGATAGACGAGCAGTACTTC.

The chain couples TRBV9 to TRBJ2-2; 7 nucleotides line up with TRBD2. The germline gives CDR1 SGDLS, CDR2 YYNGEE. The CDR3 totals 16 residues. V was clipped by 3 bases and J by 4 bases; unmatched bases: 9. The DNA for the CDR3 is TGTGCCAGCAGCGCCTTCCAGGGAGGGGTCACCGGGGAGCTGTTTTTT. This codes for CASSAFQGGVTGELFF.

The V call is TRBV21-1, the J call TRBJ2-3. TRBV21-1 is marked as a pseudogene. The CDR3 has 14 residues. The CDR3 spells CASSKRVQTDTQYF. Written as DNA, the CDR3 is TGTGCCAGCAGCAAGCGGGTTCAGACAGATACGCAGTATTTT.

This clonotype was detected only a few times. V is TRBV7-9 and J is TRBJ2-1; TRBD1 matches at 12 bases. Germline CDR1 is SEHNR and CDR2 is FQNEAQ (reference sequence). The CDR3 is 15 amino acids. Germline trimming cut 5 bases from V and 8 bases from J; bases unmatched to any gene: 7. CDR3 DNA: TGTGCCAGCAGCAGGGACAGGGGGCTCGGGGATGAGCAGTTCTTC. Translation: CASSRDRGLGDEQFF.

This clonotype came up a few times. The chain combines TRBV5-1 with TRBJ2-1; 12 nucleotides match TRBD2. With 4 bases clipped from V and 10 bases from J, the junction kept 9 bases outside the gene matches. CDR3 length: 15 amino acids. From germline, CDR1 is SGHRS and CDR2 YFSETQ. The CDR3 loop reads CASSPGGLAGREQFF. The CDR3 DNA follows: TGCGCCAGCAGCCCGGGGGGACTAGCGGGTCGGGAGCAGTTCTTC. The full variable domain, rest sourced from reference TRBV5-1 and TRBJ2-1, is KAGVTQTPRYLIKTRGQQVTLSCSPISGHRSVSWYQQTPGQGLQFLFEYFSETQRNKGNFPGRFSGRQFSNSRSEMNVSTLELGDSALYLCASSPGGLAGREQFFGPGTRLTVL.

This clonotype was counted only a few times. The chain links TRBV5-1 to TRBJ2-1; the match to TRBD2 covers 9 bases. Germline lookup yields CDR1 SGHRS and CDR2 YFSETQ. The CDR3 loop spans 15 amino acids. Germline trimming cut 1 base from V and 8 bases from J; bases unmatched to any gene: 7. CDR3 in DNA: TGCGCCAGCAGCTTGCCTAGCGGGGCTCCGGATGAGCAGTTCTTC. Translating gives CASSLPSGAPDEQFF.

J is TRBJ2-7 and V is TRBV7-9, with D tentatively TRBD2 (5 bases). Per the germline V gene, CDR1 is SEHNR and CDR2 is FQNEAQ (reference sequence). The length of the CDR3 is 14 residues. V was trimmed by 3 bases and J by 4 bases, leaving 13 bases between them. The CDR3 DNA reads as TGTGCCAGCAGCTTGGGTCAGAGGGTTTACGAGCAGTACTTC. It encodes CASSLGQRVYEQYF. Filled out from reference TRBV7-9 and TRBJ2-7, the complete variable domain reads DTGVSQNPRHKITKRGQNVTFRCDPISEHNRLYWYRQTLGQGPEFLTYFQNEAQLEKSRLLSDRFSAERPKGSFSTLEIQRTEQGDSAMYLCASSLGQRVYEQYFGPGTRLTVT.

Ten or more counts support this clonotype. The rearrangement uses TRBV2 and TRBJ2-7; unclear D gene. CDR1 is SNHLY, CDR2 FYNNEI, per germline. The CDR3 consists of 13 residues. V dropped 9 bases and J dropped 0 bases, with 12 bases sitting between them. In DNA, the CDR3 is TGTGCCAGTCCGGGTCTCACCTCCTACGAGCAGTACTTC. Translation gives CASPGLTSYEQYF. Full variable domain (rest looked up from reference TRBV2 and TRBJ2-7): EPEVTQTPSHQVTQMGQEVILRCVPISNHLYFYWYRQILGQKVEFLVSFYNNEISEKSEIFDDQFSVERPDGSNFTLKIRSTKLEDSAMYFCASPGLTSYEQYFGPGTRLTVT.

This chain links TRBV2 with TRBJ2-3, with TRBD2 identical over 10 bases. The J segment lost 6 bases and the V segment lost 7 bases, leaving 7 bases of the junction unmatched. The CDR3 is made up of 14 amino acids. The germline V gene has CDR1 SNHLY and CDR2 FYNNEI. CDR3 sequence: CASKGAGGQDTQYF. The CDR3 DNA follows: TGTGCCAGCAAGGGAGCGGGGGGGCAGGATACGCAGTATTTT. Complete variable domain (other parts from reference TRBV2 and TRBJ2-3): EPEVTQTPSHQVTQMGQEVILRCVPISNHLYFYWYRQILGQKVEFLVSFYNNEISEKSEIFDDQFSVERPDGSNFTLKIRSTKLEDSAMYFCASKGAGGQDTQYFGPGTRLTVL.

The chain is built from TRBV9 and TRBJ1-5; D gene unclear. This CDR3 region has 13 residues. Germline V gives CDR1 SGDLS, CDR2 YYNGEE. V lost 4 bases to trimming and J lost 4 bases, with 9 bases between them. In DNA form, the CDR3 reads TGTGCCAGCAGCACCGACACGAATCAGCCCCAGCATTTT. Translated: CASSTDTNQPQHF.

This chain connects TRBV7-9 to TRBJ1-2; the D is unclear. This CDR3 has 13 residues. Deletions cut 2 bases from V and 10 bases from J, with 14 bases between. Germline CDR1 SEHNR, CDR2 FQNEAQ (reference sequence). The CDR3 spells CASSLTVADTYTF. Here the CDR3 DNA reads TGTGCCAGCAGCTTAACGGTAGCCGATACCTACACCTTC.

This clonotype has more than one count but fewer than ten. V is TRBV20-1 and J is TRBJ2-5; D call uncertain. With 6 bases removed from V and 2 bases from J, the gap between germline ends came to 7 bases. The germline V gene encodes CDR1 DFQATT and CDR2 SNEGSKA (reference sequence). The CDR3 runs 11 residues. In DNA form, the CDR3 reads TGCAGTGCCGCGAGACAAGAGACCCAGTACTTC. Its translation: CSAARQETQYF.